The text below deals with one TCR beta chain. Its target is not known. The sample originates from a study of T cells in Graves' hyperthyroidism and ophthalmopathy. General study results and limits: Blood shared most expanded thyroid clonotypes above 0.001.

Amplification targeted TCR beta CDR3 regions from RNA transcripts. The study used the HTBI primer set for a first-round RT-PCR of the TCR CDR3. TCRdb recomputed calls from the multiplex PCR reads with MiXCR, one row per CDR3 protein. The sample has roughly 500,000 distinct CDR3 sequences, about 16% seen once; the top ten hold approximately 30%. Disease duration was under 3 months in the ophthalmopathy patients, who also had a Clinical Activity Score of at least 3 and a NOSPECS grade of at least 4. Clinical symptoms, serum thyroxine and TRAb, thyroid ultrasound and orbital computed tomography were used for the diagnoses. The length of the CDR3 is 14 residues. CDR1 and CDR2 from the germline V gene are ENHRY and SYGVKD. With 3 bases removed from V and 5 bases from J, the gap between germline ends came to 11 bases.

The sequencing input was blood. V usage is TRBV10-3 and J usage is TRBJ2-1, with D perhaps TRBD2 (6 bases). The TCR comes from a woman aged 30 to 39 with Graves' ophthalmopathy. This CDR3 reads CAISEHLANNEQFF. DNA for the CDR3: TGTGCCATCAGTGAACATCTAGCGAACAATGAGCAGTTCTTC.